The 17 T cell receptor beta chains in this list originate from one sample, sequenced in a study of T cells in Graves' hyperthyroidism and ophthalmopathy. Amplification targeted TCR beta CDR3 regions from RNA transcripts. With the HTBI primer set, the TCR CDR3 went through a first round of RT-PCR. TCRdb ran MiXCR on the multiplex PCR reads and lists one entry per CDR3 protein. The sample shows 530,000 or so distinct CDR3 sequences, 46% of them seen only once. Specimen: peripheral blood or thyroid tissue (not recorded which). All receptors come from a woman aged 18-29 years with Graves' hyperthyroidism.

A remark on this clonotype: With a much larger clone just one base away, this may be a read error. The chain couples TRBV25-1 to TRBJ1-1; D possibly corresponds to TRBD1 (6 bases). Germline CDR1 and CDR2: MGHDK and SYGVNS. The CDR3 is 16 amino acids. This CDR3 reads CASGETGTPVFGEAFF. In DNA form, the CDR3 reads TGTGCCAGCGGTGAAACCGGGACACCCGTCTTCGGTGAAGCTTTCTTT. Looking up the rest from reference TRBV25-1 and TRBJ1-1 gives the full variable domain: EADIYQTPRYLVIGTGKKITLECSQTMGHDKMYWYQQDPGMELHLIHYSYGVNSTEKGDLSSESTVSRIRTEHFPLTLESARPSHTSQYLCASGETGTPVFGEAFFGQGTRLTVV.

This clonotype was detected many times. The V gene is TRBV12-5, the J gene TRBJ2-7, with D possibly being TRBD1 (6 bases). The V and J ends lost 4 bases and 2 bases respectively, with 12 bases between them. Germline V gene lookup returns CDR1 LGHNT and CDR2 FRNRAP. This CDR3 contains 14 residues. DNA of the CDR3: TGTGCTAGTGGTTGGACAGTTCATACCTACGAGCAGTACTTC. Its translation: CASGWTVHTYEQYF.

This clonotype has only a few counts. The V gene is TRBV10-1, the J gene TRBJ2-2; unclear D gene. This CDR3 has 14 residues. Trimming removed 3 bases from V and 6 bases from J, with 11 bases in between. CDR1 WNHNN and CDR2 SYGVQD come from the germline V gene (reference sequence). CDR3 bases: TGCGCCAGCAGTGACTATTTAGGCGCCGGGGAGCTGTTTTTT. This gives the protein CASSDYLGAGELFF.

The CDR3 DNA reads TGTGCCAGCAGCCCGGGACTAGCGGGGGCAATGAAGGATTCACCCCTCCACTTT. The encoded protein is CASSPGLAGAMKDSPLHF. V is TRBV11-3 and J is TRBJ1-6; weak D call: TRBD1 (6 bases). The CDR3 covers 18 residues. Trimming pared 5 bases from V and 8 bases from J, leaving 25 bases between. Germline V gene lookup returns CDR1 SGHNT and CDR2 YENEEA.

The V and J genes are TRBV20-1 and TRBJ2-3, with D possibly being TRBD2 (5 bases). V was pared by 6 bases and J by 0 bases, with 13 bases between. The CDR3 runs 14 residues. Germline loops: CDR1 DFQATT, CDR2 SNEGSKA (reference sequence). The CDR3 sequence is CSADTSASTDTQYF. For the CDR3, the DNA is TGCAGTGCAGACACTAGTGCTAGCACAGATACGCAGTATTTT.

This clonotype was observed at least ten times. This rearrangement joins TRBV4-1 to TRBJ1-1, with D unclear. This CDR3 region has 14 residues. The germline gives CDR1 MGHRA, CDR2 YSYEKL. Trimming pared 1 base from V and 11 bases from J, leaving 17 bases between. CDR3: CASSQASSLAEAFF. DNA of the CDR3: TGCGCCAGCAGCCAAGCGAGTTCCTTAGCGGAGGCTTTCTTT.

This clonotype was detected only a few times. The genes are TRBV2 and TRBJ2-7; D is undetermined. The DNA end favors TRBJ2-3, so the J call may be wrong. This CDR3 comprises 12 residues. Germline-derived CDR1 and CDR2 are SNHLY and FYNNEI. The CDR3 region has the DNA TGTGCCAGCAGTGAGTTTTCAGATACGCAGTATTTT. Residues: CASSEFSDTQYF.

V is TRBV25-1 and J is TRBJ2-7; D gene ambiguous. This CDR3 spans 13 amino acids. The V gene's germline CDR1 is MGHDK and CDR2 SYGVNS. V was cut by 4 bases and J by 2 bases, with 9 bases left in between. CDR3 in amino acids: CASSARSAYEQYF. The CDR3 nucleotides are TGTGCCAGCAGTGCTAGATCCGCCTACGAGCAGTACTTC.

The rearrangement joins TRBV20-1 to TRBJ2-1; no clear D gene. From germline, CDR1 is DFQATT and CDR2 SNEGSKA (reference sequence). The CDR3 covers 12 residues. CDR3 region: CSGQLSYNEQFF. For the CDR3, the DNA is TGCAGCGGCCAACTCTCCTACAATGAGCAGTTCTTC.

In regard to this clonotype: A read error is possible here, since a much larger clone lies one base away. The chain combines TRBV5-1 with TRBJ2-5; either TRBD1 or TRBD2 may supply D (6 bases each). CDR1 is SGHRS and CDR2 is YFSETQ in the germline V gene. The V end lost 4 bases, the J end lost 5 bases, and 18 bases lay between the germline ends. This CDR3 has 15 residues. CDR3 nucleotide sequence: TGCGCCAGCAGCCTACGGGGGCCTAAGGTGGAGACCCAGTACTTC. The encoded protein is CASSLRGPKVETQYF.

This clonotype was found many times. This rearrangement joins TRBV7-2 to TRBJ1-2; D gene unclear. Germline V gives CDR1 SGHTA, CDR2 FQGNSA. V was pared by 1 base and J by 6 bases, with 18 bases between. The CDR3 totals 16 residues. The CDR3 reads CASSLEFWSLSHGYTF. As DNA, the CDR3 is TGTGCCAGCAGCTTAGAATTTTGGTCCTTATCACATGGCTACACCTTC.

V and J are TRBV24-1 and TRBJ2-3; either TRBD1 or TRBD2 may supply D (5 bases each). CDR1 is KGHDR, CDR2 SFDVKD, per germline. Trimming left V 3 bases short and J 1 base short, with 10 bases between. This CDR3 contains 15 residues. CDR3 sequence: CATSDTGTGTDTQYF. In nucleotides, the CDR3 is TGTGCCACCAGTGATACCGGGACGGGCACAGATACGCAGTATTTT.

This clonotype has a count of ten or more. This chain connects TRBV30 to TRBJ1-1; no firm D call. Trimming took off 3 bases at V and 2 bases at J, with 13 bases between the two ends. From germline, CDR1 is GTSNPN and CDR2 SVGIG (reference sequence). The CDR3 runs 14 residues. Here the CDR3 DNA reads TGTGCCTGGAGCGACCTACTGGTTAACACTGAAGCTTTCTTT. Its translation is CAWSDLLVNTEAFF.

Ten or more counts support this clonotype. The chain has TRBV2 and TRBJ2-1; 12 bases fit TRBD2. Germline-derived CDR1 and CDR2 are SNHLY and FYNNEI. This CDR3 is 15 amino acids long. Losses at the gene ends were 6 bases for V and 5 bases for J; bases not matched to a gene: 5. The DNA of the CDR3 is TGTGCCAGCAGGGCGAGGACTAGCGGGGACAATGAGCAGTTCTTC. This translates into CASRARTSGDNEQFF. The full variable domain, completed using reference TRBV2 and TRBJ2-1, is EPEVTQTPSHQVTQMGQEVILRCVPISNHLYFYWYRQILGQKVEFLVSFYNNEISEKSEIFDDQFSVERPDGSNFTLKIRSTKLEDSAMYFCASRARTSGDNEQFFGPGTRLTVL.

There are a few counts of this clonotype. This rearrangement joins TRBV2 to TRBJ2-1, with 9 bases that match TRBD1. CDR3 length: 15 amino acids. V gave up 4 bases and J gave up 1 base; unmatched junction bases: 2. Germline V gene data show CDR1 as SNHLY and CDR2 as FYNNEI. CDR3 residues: CASSGDRGSYNEQFF. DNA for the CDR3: TGTGCCAGCAGTGGCGACAGGGGGTCCTACAATGAGCAGTTCTTC.

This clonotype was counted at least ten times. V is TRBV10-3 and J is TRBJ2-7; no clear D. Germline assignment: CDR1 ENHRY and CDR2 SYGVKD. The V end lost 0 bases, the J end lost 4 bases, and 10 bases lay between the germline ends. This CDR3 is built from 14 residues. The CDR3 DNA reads TGTGCCATCAGTGAGTCTGATATCCAATACGAGCAGTACTTC. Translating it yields CAISESDIQYEQYF.

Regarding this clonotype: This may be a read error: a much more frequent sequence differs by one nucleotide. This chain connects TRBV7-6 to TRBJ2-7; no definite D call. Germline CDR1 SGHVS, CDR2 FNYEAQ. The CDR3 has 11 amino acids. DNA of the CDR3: TGTGCCAGCAACTTAAACGGGGAGCAGTACTTC. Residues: CASNLNGEQYF.